These T cell receptor beta chains were read from a single sample in a study of blood T cell repertoires in COVID-19. The table came from immunoSEQ multiplex PCR; TCRdb's copy has only in-frame clones and leaves some out. Of about 24,000 clones in the sample, approximately 78% were seen once. The specimen was peripheral blood. The origin of the receptors is a human donor in a cohort sampled during active COVID-19. Each CDR3 is given with its conserved first and last residue.

cdr3_aa	j_call	v_call
CASSEAGWRGEDQPQHF	TRBJ1-5	TRBV6-1
CASSEGANSYNSPLHF	TRBJ1-6	TRBV10-2
CAGSLDGTSGDNEQFF	TRBJ2-1	TRBV7-2
CASSLQAGGTEAFF	TRBJ1-1	TRBV5-1
CASSYRGTGASYGYTF	TRBJ1-2	TRBV6-9
CASSLGRTGGYEQYF	TRBJ2-7	TRBV11-3
CASSPRLGASYGYTF	TRBJ1-2	TRBV4-1
CASSLDGQGTDTQYF	TRBJ2-3	TRBV7-9
CASSESVRVNYGYTF	TRBJ1-2	TRBV25-1
CASSPGDTYNEQFF	TRBJ2-1	TRBV11-3
CASRATGGSYEQYF	TRBJ2-7	TRBV5-1
CASSGSGNSYEQYF	TRBJ2-7	TRBV9
CASSYSGLRGIQPQHF	TRBJ1-5	TRBV6-2/TRBV6-3
CASSEPGGAKNIQYF	TRBJ2-4	TRBV6-1
CASSKCPKGTSSYEQYF	TRBJ2-7	TRBV21-1
CASSFGGLYEQYF	TRBJ2-7	TRBV13
CASSLRTGWNTEAFF	TRBJ1-1	TRBV5-1
CASSIPGGNEKLFF	TRBJ1-4	TRBV19
CASSTTSGSAIASYEQYF	TRBJ2-7	TRBV19
CASSPRGQVMNTEAFF	TRBJ1-1	TRBV19
CASSTSEAADTEAFF	TRBJ1-1	TRBV7-6
CASSLAGRTVNEQFF	TRBJ2-1	TRBV11-3
CASSLSLGLNTGELFF	TRBJ2-2	TRBV5-6
CASRAGTGVGGYTF	TRBJ1-2	TRBV6-4
CATRGTGGSYEQYF	TRBJ2-7	TRBV28
CASRPSGTGDNEQFF	TRBJ2-1	TRBV7-9
CASSGGTRSYNEQFF	TRBJ2-1	TRBV9
CASSPLKYDEQYF	TRBJ2-7	TRBV18
CASMRATLTLTEAFF	TRBJ1-1	TRBV19
CASSLITSGRTGELFF	TRBJ2-2	TRBV5-1
CAIRPSGGTGSNYGYTF	TRBJ1-2	TRBV10-3
CASSLSNRVINTEAFF	TRBJ1-1	TRBV18